This T cell receptor (beta chain) was captured by sequencing in a study of T cells in Graves' hyperthyroidism and ophthalmopathy. Ten or more counts support this clonotype. Amplification yielded TCR beta CDR3 regions, with RNA transcripts as the source. First-round RT-PCR with HTBI primers amplified the TCR CDR3 region. One entry per CDR3 protein results from TCRdb running MiXCR on the multiplex PCR reads. The sample yields 200,000 to 300,000 distinct CDR3 sequences, approximately 23% seen once. CDR1 is LNHDA, CDR2 SQIVND, per germline (reference sequence). The CDR3 contains 12 residues. The V and J ends lost 4 bases and 3 bases respectively, with 6 bases between them.

The clonotype originates from a woman aged 40-49 years with Graves' ophthalmopathy. This chain uses TRBV19 with TRBJ1-1; D is undetermined. Material for sequencing was blood. DNA of the CDR3: TGTGCCAGTAGTACCCGCGACACTGAAGCTTTCTTT. Translation gives CASSTRDTEAFF.